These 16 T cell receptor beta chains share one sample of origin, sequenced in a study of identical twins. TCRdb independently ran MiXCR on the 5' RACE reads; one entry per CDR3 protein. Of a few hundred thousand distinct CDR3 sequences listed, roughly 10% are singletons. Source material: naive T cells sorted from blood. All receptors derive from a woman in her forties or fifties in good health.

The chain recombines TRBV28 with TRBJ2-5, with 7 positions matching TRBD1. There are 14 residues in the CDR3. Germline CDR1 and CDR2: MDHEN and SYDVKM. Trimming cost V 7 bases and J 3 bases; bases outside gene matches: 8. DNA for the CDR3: TGTGCCAGCACCCAGACAGGGACGGAAGAGACCCAGTACTTC. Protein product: CASTQTGTEETQYF.

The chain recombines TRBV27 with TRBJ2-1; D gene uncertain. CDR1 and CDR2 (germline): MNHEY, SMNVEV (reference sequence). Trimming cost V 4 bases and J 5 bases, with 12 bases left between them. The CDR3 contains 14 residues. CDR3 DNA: TGTGCCAGCAGTTCCCCCGTGGGAAACAATGAGCAGTTCTTC. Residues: CASSSPVGNNEQFF.

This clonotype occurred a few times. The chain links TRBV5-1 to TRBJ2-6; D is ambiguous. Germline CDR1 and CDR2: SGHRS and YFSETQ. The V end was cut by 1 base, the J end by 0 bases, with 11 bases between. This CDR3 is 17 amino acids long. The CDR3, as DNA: TGCGCCAGCAGCTTGAGGGTTAGGGACTCTGGGGCCAACGTCCTGACTTTC. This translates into CASSLRVRDSGANVLTF. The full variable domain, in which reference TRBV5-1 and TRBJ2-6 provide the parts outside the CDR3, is KAGVTQTPRYLIKTRGQQVTLSCSPISGHRSVSWYQQTPGQGLQFLFEYFSETQRNKGNFPGRFSGRQFSNSRSEMNVSTLELGDSALYLCASSLRVRDSGANVLTFGAGSRLTVL.

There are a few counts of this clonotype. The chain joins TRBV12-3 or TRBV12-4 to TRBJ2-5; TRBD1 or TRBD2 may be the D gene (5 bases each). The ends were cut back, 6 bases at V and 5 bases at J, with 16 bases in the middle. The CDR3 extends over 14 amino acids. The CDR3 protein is CASSPTGTRETQYF. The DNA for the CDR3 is TGTGCCAGCAGCCCGACCGGGACGAGGGAGACCCAGTACTTC.

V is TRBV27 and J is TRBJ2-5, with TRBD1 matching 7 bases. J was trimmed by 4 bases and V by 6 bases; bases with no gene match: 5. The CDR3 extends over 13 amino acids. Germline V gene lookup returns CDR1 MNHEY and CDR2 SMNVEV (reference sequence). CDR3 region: CASRTGLGETQYF. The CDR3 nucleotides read TGTGCCAGCAGGACAGGGCTGGGAGAGACCCAGTACTTC.

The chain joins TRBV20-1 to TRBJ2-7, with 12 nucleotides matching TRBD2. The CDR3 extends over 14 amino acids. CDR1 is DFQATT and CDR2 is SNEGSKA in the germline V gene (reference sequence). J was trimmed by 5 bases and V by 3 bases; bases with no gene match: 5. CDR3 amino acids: CSARTSGRHNEQYF. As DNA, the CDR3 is TGCAGTGCTAGGACTAGCGGGAGACACAACGAGCAGTACTTC.

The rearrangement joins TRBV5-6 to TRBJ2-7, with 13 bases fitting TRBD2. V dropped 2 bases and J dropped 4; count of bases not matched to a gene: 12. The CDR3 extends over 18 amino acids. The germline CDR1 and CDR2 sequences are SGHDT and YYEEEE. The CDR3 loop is CASSFGQGWTSGSYEQYV. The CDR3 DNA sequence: TGTGCCAGCAGCTTTGGACAGGGTTGGACTAGCGGGAGTTACGAGCAGTACGTC.

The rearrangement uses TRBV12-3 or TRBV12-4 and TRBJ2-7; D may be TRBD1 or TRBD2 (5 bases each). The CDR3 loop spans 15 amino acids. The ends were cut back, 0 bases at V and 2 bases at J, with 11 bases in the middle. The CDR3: CASSLAPGRAYEQYF. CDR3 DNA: TGTGCCAGCAGTTTAGCGCCGGGACGAGCCTACGAGCAGTACTTC.

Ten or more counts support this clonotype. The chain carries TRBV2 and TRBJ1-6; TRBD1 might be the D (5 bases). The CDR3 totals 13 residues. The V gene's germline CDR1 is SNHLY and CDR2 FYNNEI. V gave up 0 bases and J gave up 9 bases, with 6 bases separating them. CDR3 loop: CASSEARVSPLHF. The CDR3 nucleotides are TGTGCCAGCAGTGAAGCCAGGGTTTCACCCCTCCACTTT.

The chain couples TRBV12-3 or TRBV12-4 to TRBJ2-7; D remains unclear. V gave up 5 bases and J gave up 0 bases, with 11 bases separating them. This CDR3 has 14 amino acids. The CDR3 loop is CASSRFHSSYEQYF. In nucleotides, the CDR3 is TGTGCCAGCAGTCGGTTCCATAGCTCCTACGAGCAGTACTTC.

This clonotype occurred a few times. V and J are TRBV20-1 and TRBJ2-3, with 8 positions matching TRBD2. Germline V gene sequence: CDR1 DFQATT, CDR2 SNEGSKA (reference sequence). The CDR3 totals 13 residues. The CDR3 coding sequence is TGCAAGGTCACTAGCGGTGGAGCAGATACGCAGTATTTT. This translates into CKVTSGGADTQYF.

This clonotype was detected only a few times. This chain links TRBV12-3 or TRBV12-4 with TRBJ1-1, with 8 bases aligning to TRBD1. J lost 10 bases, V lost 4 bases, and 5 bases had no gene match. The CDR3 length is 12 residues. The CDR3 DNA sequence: TGTGCCAGCAGTTCGCTACAGGGGGTAGCTTTCTTT. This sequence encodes CASSSLQGVAFF.

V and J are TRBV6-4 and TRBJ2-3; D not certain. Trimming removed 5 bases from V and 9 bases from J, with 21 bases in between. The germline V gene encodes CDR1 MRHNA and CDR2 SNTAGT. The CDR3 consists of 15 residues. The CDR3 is CASSSIGPKGDTQYF. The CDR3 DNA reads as TGTGCCAGCAGTTCCATCGGCCCGAAAGGAGACACGCAGTATTTT.

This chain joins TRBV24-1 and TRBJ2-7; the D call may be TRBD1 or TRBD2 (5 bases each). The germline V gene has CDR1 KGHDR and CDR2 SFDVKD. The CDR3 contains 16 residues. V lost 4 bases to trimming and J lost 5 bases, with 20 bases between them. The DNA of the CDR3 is TGTGCCACCAGTGAGTCCGGGACCGTGGGCTGGGACGAGCAGTACTTC. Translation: CATSESGTVGWDEQYF.

The CDR3 DNA sequence: TGCGCCAGCAGCAAAATCGGGAGGGGCTACACCGGGGAGCTGTTTTTT. Translating it yields CASSKIGRGYTGELFF. The V gene is TRBV5-1, the J gene TRBJ2-2, with 8 bases fitting TRBD2. There are 16 residues in the CDR3. J was trimmed by 3 bases and V by 4 bases; bases with no gene match: 8. Germline V gene lookup returns CDR1 SGHRS and CDR2 YFSETQ.

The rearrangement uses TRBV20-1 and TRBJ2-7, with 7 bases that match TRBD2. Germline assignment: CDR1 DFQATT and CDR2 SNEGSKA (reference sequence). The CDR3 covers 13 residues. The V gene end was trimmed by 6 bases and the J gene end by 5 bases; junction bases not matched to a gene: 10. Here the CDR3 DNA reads TGCAGTGCCAAGGGGCCGGGGGGAAACGAGCAGTACGTC. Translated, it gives CSAKGPGGNEQYV.